This T cell receptor (beta chain) was retrieved from a study of identical twins. From the 5' RACE reads, TCRdb called clonotypes with MiXCR, one entry per CDR3 protein. Of around 250,000 distinct CDR3 sequences listed, about 8% are singletons. Trimming shortened V by 3 bases and J by 1 base, and 7 bases separated the two germline ends. CDR1 is DFQATT and CDR2 is SNEGSKA in the germline V gene (reference sequence). The CDR3 spans 13 residues. Worth noting for this clonotype: Its matching antigen is unknown.

Study findings and constraints: Researchers caution that invariant MAIT and iNKT cells could partly confound zero-insertion analyses.

These data are also associated with another study on yellow fever vaccine responses in identical twins.

The V and J genes are TRBV20-1 and TRBJ2-1; D is unclear. The sequenced sample was CD8+ T cells sorted from blood. The TCR originated in a woman aged 18-29 years in good health. The CDR3 loop is CSARVASYNEQFF. DNA for the CDR3: TGCAGTGCTAGGGTTGCATCCTACAATGAGCAGTTCTTC.